A single sample gave rise to the 16 T cell receptor beta chains below, sequenced in a study of shared clonotypes between healthy human individuals. TCRdb's table, derived via immunoSEQ multiplex PCR, lists solely in-frame clones and lacks some. The sample includes some 630,000 clones, 55% to 75% seen only once; the top ten take approximately 2%. Sequenced sample: memory CD4+ T cells sorted from blood. The subset is: CD45RA-negative fraction. These receptors all stem from a woman aged 30 to 39 in good health.

The V call is TRBV6-4, the J call TRBJ1-5; D is undetermined. The CDR3 runs to 13 residues. Germline V gives CDR1 MRHNA, CDR2 SNTAGT. V was shortened by 11 bases and J by 6 bases, with 17 bases between the two germline ends. Written as DNA, the CDR3 is TGTGCCGGAAAGACTAGAAGATGTCAGCCCCAGCATTTT. Translation gives CAGKTRRCQPQHF.

This clone has only one observation. The chain uses TRBV6-1 and TRBJ2-7; TRBD2 matches at 11 bases. Germline V gene lookup returns CDR1 MNHNS and CDR2 SASEGT. J gave up 2 bases and V 5 bases, and 5 bases lay outside the gene matches. There are 15 residues in the CDR3. In DNA, the CDR3 is TGTGCCAGCAGTAAGACTAGCGGGACAACCTACGAGCAGTACTTC. Its translation: CASSKTSGTTYEQYF.

Note on this clone: Being one base from a much bigger clone, this may be a read error. The rearrangement uses TRBV11-3 and TRBJ2-7, with D possibly matching TRBD2 (6 bases). Trimming shortened V by 5 bases and J by 6 bases, and 8 bases separated the two germline ends. The CDR3 has 11 residues. CDR1 SGHNT and CDR2 YENEEA come from the germline V gene. The CDR3 protein is CASSAGGEQYF. CDR3 in DNA: TGTGCCAGCAGCGCCGGGGGCGAGCAGTACTTC.

This chain uses TRBV29-1 with TRBJ2-2; tentatively, D is TRBD1 (7 bases). The V end was cut by 5 bases, the J end by 2 bases, with 15 bases between. The germline gives CDR1 SQVTM, CDR2 ANQGSEA. The CDR3 is 15 residues long. The CDR3 here is CSVSRQGGNTGELFF. CDR3 in DNA: TGCAGCGTTTCACGGCAGGGGGGAAACACCGGGGAGCTGTTTTTT.

The chain carries TRBV7-8 and TRBJ1-4; D not resolved. Germline CDR1 and CDR2: SGHVS and FQNEAQ. The CDR3 spans 16 residues. V was clipped by 1 base and J by 7 bases, with 16 bases between them. The CDR3 DNA reads TGTGCCAGCAGCTTAGATCCCGGGGTTCCGCGTGAAAAACTGTTTTTT. Translated, it gives CASSLDPGVPREKLFF.

The genes are TRBV2 and TRBJ1-3; 7 bases fit TRBD1. V lost 4 bases, J lost 1 base, and 7 bases stayed unmatched. The CDR3 consists of 16 residues. Per the germline V gene, CDR1 is SNHLY and CDR2 is FYNNEI. CDR3 DNA sequence: TGTGCCAGCAGTGGGAGGGACAGACTATCTGGAAACACCATATATTTT. It specifies CASSGRDRLSGNTIYF.

This clone was recorded once. The rearrangement joins TRBV19 to TRBJ2-1; TRBD2 aligns across 13 bases. With V trimmed by 4 bases and J by 9 bases, 12 bases remained unmatched. The CDR3 contains 17 residues. Germline-derived CDR1 and CDR2 are LNHDA and SQIVND (reference sequence). The CDR3 DNA sequence: TGTGCCAGTAGTAATGGACTAGCGGGAGACAGGGGTATTGAGCAGTTCTTC. This codes for CASSNGLAGDRGIEQFF.

The chain combines TRBV29-1 with TRBJ1-4, with 7 bases matching TRBD1. Per germline, CDR1 SQVTM and CDR2 ANQGSEA. The V segment lost 7 bases and the J segment 1 base; nucleotides outside the gene matches: 6. This CDR3 contains 14 residues. The DNA for the CDR3 is TGCAGCGCAATTCGACAGGGAACTAATGAAAAACTGTTTTTT. This translates into CSAIRQGTNEKLFF.

V is TRBV5-4 and J is TRBJ2-1, with 12 bases that match TRBD2. The CDR3 is 15 residues long. Germline CDR1 SGHNT, CDR2 YYREEE (reference sequence). V shed 4 bases and J 7 bases; nucleotides not matched to a gene: 6. CDR3 protein: CASSRTSGKVNEQFF. DNA of the CDR3: TGTGCCAGCAGCCGGACTAGCGGGAAGGTAAATGAGCAGTTCTTC.

There are a few counts of this clone. V is TRBV6-5 and J is TRBJ2-4; 7 bases fit TRBD2. The germline gives CDR1 MNHEY, CDR2 SVGAGI. V shed 0 bases and J 15 bases; nucleotides not matched to a gene: 17. CDR3 length equals 16 residues. As DNA, the CDR3 is TGTGCCAGCAGTTACTCACAGACCTCCGGGGGGACGACTTTGTACTTC. Translated: CASSYSQTSGGTTLYF.

This chain links TRBV2 with TRBJ2-1; 11 nucleotides align to TRBD2. CDR1 and CDR2 from the germline V gene are SNHLY and FYNNEI. Trimming took 7 bases from V and 9 from J; bases not matched to a gene: 11. CDR3 length: 15 residues. CDR3 nucleotide sequence: TGTGCCAGCACCCAGACTAGCGGGGTACTTGGTGAGCAGTTCTTC. Translation: CASTQTSGVLGEQFF.

The chain couples TRBV7-9 to TRBJ1-1, with a possible D match to TRBD1 (5 bases). CDR1 is SEHNR and CDR2 is FQNEAQ in the germline V gene (reference sequence). This CDR3 spans 14 amino acids. The V end was cut by 1 base, the J end by 6 bases, with 12 bases between. This CDR3 reads CASSLDLRDPEAFF. CDR3 DNA: TGTGCCAGCAGCTTAGACCTCAGGGATCCTGAAGCTTTCTTT.

The CDR3 region is CAGFLLYEQYF. The CDR3 nucleotides are TGTGCCGGCTTTCTTCTCTACGAGCAGTACTTC. The chain carries TRBV6-5 and TRBJ2-7; D remains unclear. V gave up 11 bases and J gave up 3 bases, with 11 bases separating them. Germline values: CDR1 MNHEY, CDR2 SVGAGI. This CDR3 is built from 11 residues.

With regard to this clone: This sample also contains other DNA sequences that code for the same CDR3. V and J are TRBV5-1 and TRBJ2-2, with 7 bases that match TRBD2. This CDR3 has 14 amino acids. Germline V CDR1 and CDR2: SGHRS, YFSETQ. J gave up 4 bases and V 5 bases, and 5 bases lay outside the gene matches. The CDR3 reads CASSPGTTTGELFF. CDR3 DNA sequence: TGCGCCAGCAGTCCCGGGACTACCACCGGGGAGCTGTTTTTT.

The genes are TRBV6-1 and TRBJ2-5; 8 bases are a match to TRBD2. Germline trimming cut 2 bases from V and 5 bases from J; bases unmatched to any gene: 7. The CDR3 totals 15 residues. CDR1 is MNHNS and CDR2 is SASEGT in the germline V gene. The CDR3 is CASSELAGGGETQYF. The CDR3, as DNA: TGTGCCAGCAGTGAATTGGCGGGAGGCGGGGAGACCCAGTACTTC.

The chain is built from TRBV2 and TRBJ1-1; no clear D gene. V was shortened by 7 bases and J by 4 bases, with 10 bases between the two germline ends. The CDR3 sequence is 12 residues long. Germline lookup yields CDR1 SNHLY and CDR2 FYNNEI. This CDR3 reads CASNLRTTEAFF. The CDR3 DNA reads TGTGCCAGCAACTTAAGGACCACTGAAGCTTTCTTT.